This passage covers 22 T cell receptor beta chains from one sample sequenced in a study of blood T cell repertoires in COVID-19. Sequencing used immunoSEQ multiplex PCR; TCRdb keeps in-frame clones, though not all of them. The sample shows approximately 100,000 clones, 85% of them seen only once. Material for sequencing was peripheral blood. The receptors here all came from an elderly man with acute or convalescent COVID-19.

This chain uses TRBV9 with TRBJ1-3, with D perhaps matching TRBD1 (6 bases). The CDR3 contains 15 residues. The V gene's germline CDR1 is SGDLS and CDR2 YYNGEE. Trimming stripped 4 bases from V and 3 bases from J, with 14 bases between. The CDR3 nucleotides read TGTGCCAGCAGCCCAGTGCTCAGGGGTGGAAACACCATATATTTT. This sequence encodes CASSPVLRGGNTIYF.

The V call is TRBV19, the J call TRBJ2-4; TRBD2 matches 14 bases. The CDR3 contains 20 residues. Per germline, CDR1 LNHDA and CDR2 SQIVND (reference sequence). V lost 4 bases to trimming and J lost 0 bases; unmatched junction nucleotides: 11. In DNA form, the CDR3 reads TGTGCCAGTAGTACCCTAGGACTAGCGGGAGGACCACTAGCCAAAAACATTCAGTACTTC. It encodes CASSTLGLAGGPLAKNIQYF.

J is TRBJ2-3 and V is TRBV6-2 or TRBV6-3, with TRBD1 as a possible D gene (6 bases). Trimming shortened V by 4 bases and J by 2 bases, and 10 bases separated the two germline ends. The CDR3 extends over 14 amino acids. Per germline, CDR1 MNHEY and CDR2 SVGEGT. The DNA for the CDR3 is TGTGCCAGCAGTTCGGGACAAAACACAGATACGCAGTATTTT. It is translated as CASSSGQNTDTQYF.

This clone was observed a single time. The genes are TRBV29-1 and TRBJ2-2, with no clear D. The germline CDR1 and CDR2 sequences are SQVTM and ANQGSEA. Trimming stripped 7 bases from V and 6 bases from J, with 9 bases between. The CDR3 extends over 11 amino acids. The CDR3 DNA follows: TGCAGCGCTCAGGTCCCCGGGGAGCTGTTTTTT. It yields the protein CSAQVPGELFF.

The J gene is TRBJ1-1, the V gene TRBV18; 7 bases are a match to TRBD1. The J segment lost 6 bases and the V segment lost 5 bases, leaving 12 bases of the junction unmatched. The germline V gene encodes CDR1 KGHSH and CDR2 LQKENI. The CDR3 totals 15 residues. CDR3 amino acids: CASSTSTGNWAEAFF. CDR3 coding DNA: TGTGCCAGCTCAACGTCGACAGGGAATTGGGCTGAAGCTTTCTTT.

This chain links TRBV19 with TRBJ2-3; 13 nucleotides line up with TRBD2. Germline V gene lookup returns CDR1 LNHDA and CDR2 SQIVND (reference sequence). Trimming removed 5 bases from V and 5 bases from J; junction bases left unmatched: 10. This CDR3 contains 17 residues. The CDR3 region is CASSGTGTSGMGDTQYF. Here the CDR3 DNA reads TGTGCCAGTAGTGGGACCGGGACTAGCGGGATGGGAGATACGCAGTATTTT. The full variable domain, completed using reference TRBV19 and TRBJ2-3, is DGGITQSPKYLFRKEGQNVTLSCEQNLNHDAMYWYRQDPGQGLRLIYYSQIVNDFQKGDIAEGYSVSREKKESFPLTVTSAQKNPTAFYLCASSGTGTSGMGDTQYFGPGTRLTVL.

This chain connects TRBV11-3 to TRBJ2-2; 10 bases fit TRBD1. Trimming at V came to 5 bases and at J to 4 bases, leaving 16 bases not matched to a gene. Germline assignment: CDR1 SGHNT and CDR2 YENEEA. The CDR3 length is 19 residues. The CDR3, as DNA: TGTGCCAGCAGCACCCCCTTCCGGGACAGGGGTGTCGGCACCGGGGAGCTGTTTTTT. It specifies CASSTPFRDRGVGTGELFF.

The chain joins TRBV29-1 to TRBJ1-1, with D maybe TRBD1 (6 bases). This CDR3 spans 13 amino acids. The V and J ends lost 7 bases and 2 bases respectively, with 14 bases between them. Germline values: CDR1 SQVTM, CDR2 ANQGSEA. CDR3 loop: CSARGQLNTEAFF. CDR3 nucleotide sequence: TGCAGCGCCAGGGGACAACTCAACACTGAAGCTTTCTTT.

The chain links TRBV7-2 to TRBJ1-5, with D possibly being TRBD1 (5 bases). Germline CDR1 SGHTA, CDR2 FQGNSA. CDR3 length: 17 residues. The V end lost 3 bases, the J end lost 0 bases, and 15 bases lay between the germline ends. The CDR3 loop is CASSLYGQHYSNQPQHF. For the CDR3, the DNA is TGTGCCAGCAGCTTGTACGGACAACACTATAGCAATCAGCCCCAGCATTTT.

Only a few counts were recorded for this clone. V usage is TRBV19 and J usage is TRBJ2-1; 10 bases are shared with TRBD1. Germline V gives CDR1 LNHDA, CDR2 SQIVND (reference sequence). The CDR3 runs 15 residues. V shed 3 bases and J 6 bases; nucleotides not matched to a gene: 5. DNA for the CDR3: TGTGCCAGTAGTATCTTCGGGACAGGGGTCAATGAGCAGTTCTTC. Amino acid sequence: CASSIFGTGVNEQFF.

The chain employs TRBV27 and TRBJ1-2; 7 nucleotides align to TRBD1. Per germline, CDR1 MNHEY and CDR2 SMNVEV (reference sequence). The CDR3 contains 15 residues. Trimming took 5 bases from V and 4 from J; bases not matched to a gene: 10. CDR3 sequence reads: CASSPNLGDSYGYTF. The CDR3 nucleotides are TGTGCCAGCAGTCCCAATCTCGGGGACAGCTATGGCTACACCTTC.

V and J are TRBV12-3 or TRBV12-4 and TRBJ1-1, with no clear D. The CDR3 spans 12 residues. V was shortened by 5 bases and J by 1 base, with 5 bases between the two germline ends. The CDR3 coding sequence is TGTGCCAGCAGTCGAGAGAACACTGAAGCTTTCTTT. This gives the protein CASSRENTEAFF.

V and J are TRBV2 and TRBJ1-2; TRBD1 matches 9 bases. The length of the CDR3 is 15 residues. V lost 7 bases, J lost 2 bases, and 8 bases stayed unmatched. Germline assignment: CDR1 SNHLY and CDR2 FYNNEI. The CDR3 DNA sequence: TGTGCCAGCACTCTGCGGACAGGGGACAACTATGGCTACACCTTC. It translates to CASTLRTGDNYGYTF.

This chain uses TRBV5-6 with TRBJ1-1; 8 bases match TRBD1. CDR1 SGHDT and CDR2 YYEEEE come from the germline V gene. The CDR3 is made up of 14 amino acids. V lost 3 bases and J lost 5; bases outside the gene matches: 6. The CDR3 nucleotides are TGTGCCAGCAGCTCCCGACAGGGGTGGACTGAAGCTTTCTTT. Protein: CASSSRQGWTEAFF. Complete variable domain (other parts from reference TRBV5-6 and TRBJ1-1): DAGVTQSPTHLIKTRGQQVTLRCSPKSGHDTVSWYQQALGQGPQFIFQYYEEEERQRGNFPDRFSGHQFPNYSSELNVNALLLGDSALYLCASSSRQGWTEAFFGQGTRLTVV.

V usage is TRBV7-3 and J usage is TRBJ2-2; D is uncertain. Germline CDR1 reads SGHTA; CDR2 reads FQGTGA. The V end lost 6 bases, the J end lost 0 bases, and 5 bases lay between the germline ends. This CDR3 contains 13 residues. In DNA, the CDR3 is TGTGCCAGCAGATCCTCGAACACCGGGGAGCTGTTTTTT. Amino acids: CASRSSNTGELFF.

V and J are TRBV5-8 and TRBJ2-5, with D hard to call. Trimming pared 4 bases from V and 3 bases from J, leaving 13 bases between. Per the germline V gene, CDR1 is SGHTS and CDR2 is YDEGEE. The CDR3 consists of 14 residues. This chain's CDR3 is CASSRVGEEETQYF. The CDR3 coding sequence is TGTGCCAGCAGCCGAGTGGGTGAGGAAGAGACCCAGTACTTC.

The V gene is TRBV18, the J gene TRBJ2-4; TRBD2 might be the D (6 bases). Trimming removed 6 bases at V and 0 bases at J, with 12 bases between. This CDR3 spans 15 amino acids. CDR1 is KGHSH, CDR2 LQKENI, per germline. The CDR3 DNA follows: TGTGCCAGCTCGTCCCGAGCGGGAGCCAAAAACATTCAGTACTTC. Translating gives CASSSRAGAKNIQYF.

V gene TRBV6-2 or TRBV6-3 combines with J gene TRBJ2-5; tentative D call: TRBD1 (8 bases). Between the trimmed V and J ends, which lost 2 bases and 5 bases, there was a span of 21 bases. Germline V gene data show CDR1 as MNHEY and CDR2 as SVGEGT. This CDR3 contains 17 residues. CDR3 coding DNA: TGTGCCAGCAGTTACCTCCGGCGGACAGGGAGGGGGGAGACCCAGTACTTC. As protein: CASSYLRRTGRGETQYF.

V is TRBV7-8 and J is TRBJ2-2; 11 nucleotides agree with TRBD2. The CDR3 spans 19 residues. The V gene end was trimmed by 1 base and the J gene end by 0 bases; junction bases not matched to a gene: 7. The V gene's germline CDR1 is SGHVS and CDR2 FQNEAQ. The CDR3 coding sequence is TGTGCCAGCAGCTTAGTTTGGCTAGCGGGAGGACCGAACACCGGGGAGCTGTTTTTT. Translated: CASSLVWLAGGPNTGELFF.

The chain combines TRBV5-1 with TRBJ2-7; D is possibly TRBD2 (5 bases). Trimming stripped 1 base from V and 6 bases from J, with 14 bases between. In germline, CDR1 is SGHRS, CDR2 YFSETQ. CDR3 length: 14 residues. CDR3 sequence (DNA): TGCGCCAGCAGCTTGAGTAGCTCGGGATCCGAGCAGTACTTC. Translating it yields CASSLSSSGSEQYF.

The V call is TRBV6-6, the J call TRBJ2-1; D is perhaps TRBD2 (5 bases). Trimming took off 5 bases at V and 9 bases at J, with 14 bases between the two ends. The CDR3 is 13 amino acids. In germline, CDR1 is MNHNY, CDR2 SVGAGI (reference sequence). CDR3 region: CASSDYTRGEQFF. CDR3 DNA sequence: TGTGCCAGCAGTGACTACACCCGGGGTGAGCAGTTCTTC.

Details on this clone: At the DNA level, this CDR3 is encoded by other sequences in the same sample as well. The V and J genes are TRBV28 and TRBJ2-7; 9 bases line up with TRBD1. CDR1 and CDR2 (germline): MDHEN, SYDVKM. This CDR3 contains 12 residues. The V segment lost 7 bases and the J segment 3 bases; nucleotides outside the gene matches: 1. The CDR3 sequence: CASTGQGYEQYF. The CDR3 coding sequence is TGTGCCAGCACGGGACAGGGCTACGAGCAGTACTTC.